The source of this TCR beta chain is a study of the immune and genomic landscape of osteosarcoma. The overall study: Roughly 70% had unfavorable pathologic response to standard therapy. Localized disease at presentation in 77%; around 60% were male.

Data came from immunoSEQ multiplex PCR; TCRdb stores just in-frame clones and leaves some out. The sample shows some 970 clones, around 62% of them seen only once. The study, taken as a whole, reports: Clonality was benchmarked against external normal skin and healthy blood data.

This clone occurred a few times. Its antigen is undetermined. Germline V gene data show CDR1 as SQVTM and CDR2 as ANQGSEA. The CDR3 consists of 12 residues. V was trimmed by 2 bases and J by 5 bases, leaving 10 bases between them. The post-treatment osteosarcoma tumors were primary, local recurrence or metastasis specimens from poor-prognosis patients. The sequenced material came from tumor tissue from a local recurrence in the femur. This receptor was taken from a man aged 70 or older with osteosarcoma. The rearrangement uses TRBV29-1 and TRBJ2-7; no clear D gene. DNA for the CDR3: TGCAGCGTTGAAAAGGGTGTAAACGAGCAGTACTTC. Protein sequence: CSVEKGVNEQYF.